The present T cell receptor (beta chain) was sequenced within a study of blood T cell repertoires in COVID-19. The repertoire was sequenced with immunoSEQ multiplex PCR; TCRdb's copy has only in-frame clones and lacks some. Altogether more than 110,000 clones are present, 85% being singletons, with the ten largest covering under 3%. The CDR3 totals 15 residues. The V gene is TRBV21-1, the J gene TRBJ2-1; the D call TRBD2 from the table was never checked on the DNA. TRBV21-1 is shown as a pseudogene. Sample: peripheral blood. This receptor was obtained from a man aged 50-59 years with acute or convalescent COVID-19. The CDR3 reads CASSETGGSYNEQFF. CDR3 DNA: TGTGCCAGCAGCGAGACCGGAGGCTCCTACAATGAGCAGTTCTTC.